There are many counts of the clone carrying this TCR beta chain. What it binds is unknown. TCRdb ran MiXCR on the PCR reads and lists one entry per CDR3 protein. The sample consists of approximately 500,000 distinct CDR3 sequences, about 25% of them appearing once. The germline gives CDR1 MNHEY, CDR2 SVGAGI. The CDR3 contains 16 residues. After removal of 0 bases from V and 2 bases from J, the junction contained 4 bases not matched to a gene. The sample originates from a study of molecular identifiers for immune sequencing clone quantification. Study overall: Replicate RNA came from about 20,000 or 100,000 naive CD8 cells and was split five ways, and four parts were sequenced.

Preparation of naive CD8 libraries involved 20,000 to 1,000,000 sorted cells and 10%, 30% or 50% RNA. Broader study findings: Jurkat TCR RNA from one cell was spiked into roughly 1 million naive cells, and it was reportedly detectable there. Whereas naive cells kept under 1% of molecules in clones above 20 RNA copies, such clones held over 97% in effectors.

The specimen sequenced was naive CD8+ T cells from blood, with Jurkat cell RNA spiked in. Subset of the sample: FACS-sorted CD8+CD4-CCR7+CD45RA+ naive T cells. The TCR sequence derives from a human donor in good health. Some libraries in this study had Jurkat cell RNA spiked in. The chain carries TRBV6-5 and TRBJ2-1; 7 bases line up with TRBD2. CDR3 region: CASSYSNLAAYNEQFF. The CDR3 nucleotides are TGTGCCAGCAGTTACTCGAATCTAGCGGCCTACAATGAGCAGTTCTTC.